These 16 T cell receptor beta chains were all obtained from the same sample, sequenced in a study of control samples from healthy donors and cancer patients. The method was immunoSEQ multiplex PCR; TCRdb's version includes in-frame clones alone and lacks a portion of them. The sample contains some 160,000 clones, roughly 94% of which appear only once. The sample taken for sequencing was blood. These receptors all come from a woman aged 40 to 50 in good health.

This clone was observed a few times. V usage is TRBV19 and J usage is TRBJ1-5; D is uncertain. Germline-derived CDR1 and CDR2 are LNHDA and SQIVND (reference sequence). The CDR3 totals 13 residues. The V gene lost 10 bases and the J gene lost 9 bases, with 19 bases spanning the gap. The CDR3 spells CATHNGRGRPQHF. The CDR3 nucleotides are TGTGCCACCCATAACGGACGCGGCAGGCCCCAGCATTTT.

The chain recombines TRBV9 with TRBJ2-3, with 9 bases matching TRBD2. Per the germline V gene, CDR1 is SGDLS and CDR2 is YYNGEE. The V and J ends lost 3 bases and 7 bases, in that order; junction bases with no gene match: 9. This CDR3 contains 15 residues. The CDR3 loop is CASSALAGETHTQYF. For the CDR3, the DNA is TGTGCCAGCAGCGCTTTAGCGGGAGAGACCCATACGCAGTATTTT.

The chain recombines TRBV5-1 with TRBJ2-3, with 7 bases aligning to TRBD2. Germline values: CDR1 SGHRS, CDR2 YFSETQ. After removal of 4 bases from V and 1 base from J, the junction contained 6 bases not matched to a gene. The CDR3 has 15 residues. CDR3 DNA: TGCGCCAGCAGCACGACTAGCCCAGGCACAGATACGCAGTATTTT. This gives the protein CASSTTSPGTDTQYF.

This clone has only one observation. V and J are TRBV4-1 and TRBJ2-7, with D unclear. The CDR3 totals 13 residues. Germline V gene lookup returns CDR1 MGHRA and CDR2 YSYEKL. With 0 bases removed from V and 2 bases from J, the gap between germline ends came to 5 bases. The CDR3, as DNA: TGCGCCAGCAGCCAAGATTTTGCCTACGAGCAGTACTTC. Protein: CASSQDFAYEQYF.

This clone came up once. The chain joins TRBV6-1 to TRBJ1-1; D gene unclear. This CDR3 spans 14 amino acids. Trimming removed 0 bases from V and 6 bases from J, with 11 bases in between. Germline V gene sequence: CDR1 MNHNS, CDR2 SASEGT. CDR3: CASSEALRTAEAFF. As DNA, the CDR3 is TGTGCCAGCAGTGAAGCGCTAAGAACAGCTGAAGCTTTCTTT.

The V gene is TRBV6-6, the J gene TRBJ2-7; D possibly corresponds to TRBD2 (6 bases). This CDR3 has 15 amino acids. The germline V and J ends were trimmed by 4 bases and 3 bases, with 16 bases remaining between them. Germline-derived CDR1 and CDR2 are MNHNY and SVGAGI (reference sequence). This CDR3 reads CASSWDSGAFYEQYF. CDR3 nucleotide sequence: TGTGCCAGCAGTTGGGACTCGGGCGCCTTCTACGAGCAGTACTTC.

The chain uses TRBV6-5 and TRBJ2-5; 13 positions agree with TRBD2. V lost 6 bases and J lost 5; bases outside the gene matches: 3. CDR1 is MNHEY and CDR2 is SVGAGI in the germline V gene. The CDR3 is made up of 14 amino acids. CDR3 sequence reads: CASRGLAGLETQYF. In nucleotides, the CDR3 is TGTGCCAGCAGGGGACTAGCGGGGCTTGAGACCCAGTACTTC.

V usage is TRBV2 and J usage is TRBJ2-5, with 7 nucleotides matching TRBD1. V was pared by 3 bases and J by 2 bases, with 6 bases of the junction left unmatched. Germline V CDR1 and CDR2: SNHLY, FYNNEI. This CDR3 contains 15 residues. The CDR3 loop is CASSEKRTGQETQYF. The CDR3 nucleotides read TGTGCCAGCAGTGAGAAGCGGACAGGTCAAGAGACCCAGTACTTC.

The chain employs TRBV7-2 and TRBJ1-5, with unresolved D. The length of the CDR3 is 12 residues. With 2 bases removed from V and 4 bases from J, the gap between germline ends came to 3 bases. Per the germline V gene, CDR1 is SGHTA and CDR2 is FQGNSA. CDR3 DNA: TGTGCCAGCAGCTTACAGAATCAGCCCCAGCATTTT. It codes for CASSLQNQPQHF.

The V and J genes are TRBV9 and TRBJ2-7, with a weak D call TRBD1 (5 bases). CDR1 and CDR2 from the germline V gene are SGDLS and YYNGEE. Trimming shortened V by 4 bases and J by 2 bases, and 10 bases separated the two germline ends. CDR3 length equals 13 residues. CDR3 bases: TGTGCCAGCAGCCCAGGGATAGCCTACGAGCAGTACTTC. This translates into CASSPGIAYEQYF.

The rearrangement links TRBV4-1 to TRBJ2-1; D is perhaps TRBD1 (6 bases). Germline V gene data show CDR1 as MGHRA and CDR2 as YSYEKL. The CDR3 loop spans 17 amino acids. V was shortened by 1 base and J by 7 bases, with 20 bases between the two germline ends. The CDR3 loop is CASSQVRRQGQKNEQFF. In DNA form, the CDR3 reads TGCGCCAGCAGCCAAGTACGTCGGCAGGGGCAAAAAAATGAGCAGTTCTTC.

The chain links TRBV7-9 to TRBJ2-3; 10 bases agree with TRBD1. CDR1 SEHNR and CDR2 FQNEAQ come from the germline V gene (reference sequence). V lost 8 bases, J lost 3 bases, and 5 bases stayed unmatched. The CDR3 runs 14 residues. CDR3 bases: TGTGCCAGCGGGGGACAGGGGTGGACAGATACGCAGTATTTT. It translates to CASGGQGWTDTQYF.

The rearrangement links TRBV6-1 to TRBJ2-1; 9 bases agree with TRBD1. CDR3 length equals 15 residues. V lost 2 bases to trimming and J lost 10 bases; unmatched junction nucleotides: 9. The germline CDR1 and CDR2 sequences are MNHNS and SASEGT. The CDR3 coding sequence is TGTGCCAGCAGTGAATATTGGACAGGGGATCGAGAGCAGTTCTTC. Protein product: CASSEYWTGDREQFF.

The chain uses TRBV2 and TRBJ2-5; the D gene is possibly TRBD2 (5 bases). The V end lost 4 bases, the J end lost 4 bases, and 13 bases lay between the germline ends. The germline V gene encodes CDR1 SNHLY and CDR2 FYNNEI. This CDR3 contains 14 residues. The DNA of the CDR3 is TGTGCCAGCAGTGGCACTAGATTCGGAGAGACCCAGTACTTC. The encoded protein is CASSGTRFGETQYF.

The J gene is TRBJ1-1, the V gene TRBV5-4; no reliable D call. V lost 0 bases to trimming and J lost 4 bases, with 10 bases between them. This CDR3 is 14 amino acids long. The germline V gene has CDR1 SGHNT and CDR2 YYREEE (reference sequence). The CDR3 loop is CASSLDGGSTEAFF. CDR3 DNA: TGTGCCAGCAGCTTGGACGGTGGGTCCACTGAAGCTTTCTTT.

This chain links TRBV7-2 with TRBJ1-2, with a tentative D call TRBD1 (5 bases). This CDR3 is 14 amino acids long. Germline CDR1 reads SGHTA; CDR2 reads FQGNSA. V gave up 5 bases and J gave up 4 bases, with 14 bases separating them. The CDR3 nucleotides read TGTGCCAGCAGCATGGGACCCGCGGCCTATGGCTACACCTTC. Its protein is CASSMGPAAYGYTF.